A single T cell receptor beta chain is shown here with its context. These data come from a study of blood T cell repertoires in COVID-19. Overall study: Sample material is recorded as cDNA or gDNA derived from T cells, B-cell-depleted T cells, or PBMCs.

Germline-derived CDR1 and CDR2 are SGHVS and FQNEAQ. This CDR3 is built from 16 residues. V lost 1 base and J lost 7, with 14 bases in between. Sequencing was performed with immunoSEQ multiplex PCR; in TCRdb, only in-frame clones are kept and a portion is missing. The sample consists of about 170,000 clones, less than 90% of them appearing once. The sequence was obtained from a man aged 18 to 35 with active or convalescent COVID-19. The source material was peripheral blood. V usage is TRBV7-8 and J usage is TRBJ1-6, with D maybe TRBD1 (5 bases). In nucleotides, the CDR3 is TGTGCCAGCAGCTTAGATCCAGGGAGGCCCAATTCACCCCTCCACTTT. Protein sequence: CASSLDPGRPNSPLHF.